These T cell receptor beta chains were read from a single sample in a study of tissue T cells after allogeneic stem cell transplantation. Method: immunoSEQ multiplex PCR; TCRdb's copy keeps in-frame clones and lacks some. The table includes 2,500 to 3,500 clones, 50% to 75% detected once. The sequencing used descending colon tissue, collected at autopsy. The receptors stem from a male patient at least 60 years old with steroid-refractory graft-versus-host disease after an allogeneic stem cell transplant. Some T cells may originate from the graft donor. The CDR3 runs from the conserved cysteine through the conserved F or W. A D gene is named only where the DNA matches it firmly. The size field is filled for only some rows; it gives once, few, many or a size class.

. | 15 | TRBJ2-1 | TRBD1 | TRBV7-2 | CASSTNRGRFNEQFF | TGTGCCAGCAGCACCAACAGGGGGCGCTTCAATGAGCAGTTCTTC
. | 11 | TRBJ1-5 | . | TRBV20-1 | CSASGGQPQHF | TGCAGTGCTAGTGGTGGACAGCCCCAGCATTTT
. | 15 | TRBJ2-7 | TRBD2 | TRBV7-2 | CASSLVASGGREQYF | TGTGCCAGCAGCTTAGTGGCTAGCGGGGGAAGAGAGCAGTACTTC
few | 15 | TRBJ2-7 | . | TRBV6-5 | CASLWSQGGSYEQYF | TGTGCCAGCCTCTGGAGCCAGGGCGGGTCCTACGAGCAGTACTTC
. | 14 | TRBJ1-1 | TRBD1 | TRBV3-1/TRBV3-2 | CASSHGQGHGEAFF | TGTGCCAGCAGCCATGGACAGGGGCACGGTGAAGCTTTCTTT
. | 12 | TRBJ2-5 | TRBD2 | TRBV12-3/TRBV12-4 | CASRGEGETQYF | TGTGCCAGCAGAGGGGAGGGGGAGACCCAGTACTTC
. | 16 | TRBJ2-1 | TRBD1 | TRBV24-1 | CATSDPGGAGGNEQFF | TGTGCCACCAGTGACCCCGGTGGGGCAGGGGGTAATGAGCAGTTCTTC
. | 15 | TRBJ2-3 | TRBD1 | TRBV2 | CASNAGTASTDTQYF | TGTGCCAGCAACGCCGGGACAGCGAGCACAGATACGCAGTATTTT
. | 13 | TRBJ1-5 | . | TRBV12-3/TRBV12-4 | CASSGQLNQPQHF | TGTGCCAGCAGCGGACAGCTGAATCAGCCCCAGCATTTT
. | 17 | TRBJ1-2 | . | TRBV7-8 | CASSLNRNELPNYGYTF | TGTGCCAGCAGCTTAAATCGGAACGAGTTACCTAACTATGGCTACACCTTC
. | 15 | TRBJ2-5 | . | TRBV1 | CTSSRMRGVGETQYF | TGCACCAGCAGCCGAATGCGGGGGGTGGGAGAGACCCAGTACTTC
. | 15 | TRBJ1-2 | . | TRBV30 | CAWEYGGRGGRGYTF | TGTGCCTGGGAGTACGGAGGGCGAGGGGGTCGGGGCTACACCTTC
. | 17 | TRBJ2-5 | TRBD2 | TRBV27 | CASSLRPGLAVRETQYF | TGTGCCAGCAGTTTACGTCCGGGACTAGCGGTACGGGAGACCCAGTACTTC
. | 14 | TRBJ2-3 | . | TRBV18 | CASSPGTVTDTQYF | TGTGCCAGCTCACCCGGGACGGTCACAGATACGCAGTATTTT
. | 15 | TRBJ1-1 | . | TRBV25-1 | CASSERLDSYTEAFF | TGTGCCAGCAGTGAACGACTGGACAGCTACACTGAAGCTTTCTTT
. | 13 | TRBJ2-7 | TRBD1 | TRBV3-1/TRBV3-2 | CASTGTGTYEQYF | TGTGCCAGCACCGGGACAGGGACTTACGAGCAGTACTTC
. | 15 | TRBJ1-5 | TRBD1 | TRBV6-5 | CASRTIGQGNQPQHF | TGTGCCAGCAGAACCATTGGACAGGGCAATCAGCCCCAGCATTTT
. | 14 | TRBJ2-4 | . | TRBV4-2 | CASSQEGFRNIQYF | TGTGCCAGCAGCCAAGAGGGGTTCAGGAACATTCAGTACTTC
. | 15 | TRBJ2-2 | . | TRBV18 | CASSPTQDGTGELFF | TGTGCCAGCTCACCCACCCAGGACGGCACCGGGGAGCTGTTTTTT
few | 14 | TRBJ2-5 | . | TRBV4-1 | CASSQDPGYETQYF | TGCGCCAGCAGCCAAGACCCGGGTTACGAGACCCAGTACTTC
. | 16 | TRBJ2-3 | . | TRBV27 | CASSPRGGRDTDTQYF | TGTGCCAGCAGTCCCCGGGGCGGGCGCGACACAGATACGCAGTATTTT
. | 12 | TRBJ1-4 | . | TRBV5-5 | CASSFRGEKLFF | TGTGCCAGCAGCTTCAGGGGCGAAAAACTGTTTTTT
. | 17 | TRBJ2-1 | TRBD1 | TRBV5-6 | CASSFFPGTGPYNEQFF | TGTGCCAGCAGCTTCTTCCCCGGGACAGGGCCCTACAATGAGCAGTTCTTC
. | 14 | TRBJ1-5 | TRBD1 | TRBV19 | CASQDRGRAQPQHF | TGTGCCAGCCAGGACAGGGGTAGAGCTCAGCCCCAGCATTTT
few | 15 | TRBJ1-1 | TRBD1 | TRBV7-9 | CASSSPKGAGTEAFF | TGTGCCAGCAGTTCCCCAAAGGGGGCCGGCACTGAAGCTTTCTTT
. | 14 | TRBJ1-4 | . | TRBV10-3 | CAISESRANEKLFF | TGTGCCATCAGTGAGTCAAGGGCTAATGAAAAACTGTTTTTT
. | 15 | TRBJ2-1 | . | TRBV5-4 | CASSLSRGQGNEQFF | TGTGCCAGCAGCTTATCGCGGGGCCAGGGTAATGAGCAGTTCTTC
. | 15 | TRBJ2-7 | TRBD1 | TRBV19 | CATLGRGTGAYEQYF | TGTGCCACCTTGGGCCGGGGGACAGGGGCCTACGAGCAGTACTTC
. | 16 | TRBJ2-1 | . | TRBV9 | CASSPNRGRSYNEQFF | TGTGCCAGCAGCCCCAACCGGGGCAGATCCTACAATGAGCAGTTCTTC
. | 11 | TRBJ2-5 | . | TRBV7-9 | CASSLQETQYF | TGTGCCAGCAGCTTGCAAGAGACCCAGTACTTC
. | 17 | TRBJ1-1 | . | TRBV7-9 | CASSLRRTAGLHTEAFF | TGTGCCAGCAGCCTACGACGGACAGCAGGTTTGCACACTGAAGCTTTCTTT